These 3 T cell receptor beta chains originate from one sample sequenced in a study of vaccination and CD4 T cells after COVID-19. The Oncomine TCR Beta short-read assay was applied to DNA of cultured CD4+ T cells. TCRdb reprocessed the PCR reads with MiXCR, giving one entry per CDR3 protein. The table includes 20,000 to 25,000 distinct CDR3 sequences, roughly half detected once. Described treatment: roughly 11-day PBMC culture with coronavirus spike peptide pools or control peptides (ViraFEST assay). For these TCRs, the target antigens are not known. Sequencing used CD4+ T cells from blood, cultured in vitro. Receptor source: a human donor who had recovered from COVID-19.

The rearrangement links TRBV5-1 to TRBJ1-1; TRBD1 might be the D (5 bases). Germline lookup yields CDR1 SGHRS and CDR2 YFSETQ. The CDR3 sequence is 14 residues long. V gave up 0 bases and J gave up 4 bases, with 10 bases separating them. The CDR3 sequence is CASSLEGRSTEAFF. CDR3 bases: TGCGCCAGCAGCTTGGAGGGGAGAAGCACTGAAGCTTTCTTT.

The V gene is TRBV5-4, the J gene TRBJ2-1; tentatively, D is TRBD2 (6 bases). This CDR3 contains 13 residues. Trimming took 0 bases from V and 10 from J, leaving 11 bases between them. The germline gives CDR1 SGHNT, CDR2 YYREEE (reference sequence). CDR3 coding DNA: TGTGCCAGCAGCTTGGGGGACTCAAGAGAGCAGTTCTTC. This codes for CASSLGDSREQFF.

The chain couples TRBV5-8 to TRBJ1-5, with a tentative D call TRBD1 (5 bases). CDR1 and CDR2 from the germline V gene are SGHTS and YDEGEE. Trimming removed 4 bases from V and 2 bases from J, with 16 bases in between. The CDR3 covers 16 residues. The CDR3 loop reads CASSSRWGVGNQPQHF. The CDR3 DNA reads as TGTGCCAGCAGCAGCAGATGGGGGGTTGGCAATCAGCCCCAGCATTTT. Complete variable domain (other parts from reference TRBV5-8 and TRBJ1-5): EAGVTQSPTHLIKTRGQQATLRCSPISGHTSVYWYQQALGLGLQFLLWYDEGEERNRGNFPPRFSGRQFPNYSSELNVNALELEDSALYLCASSSRWGVGNQPQHFGDGTRLSIL.